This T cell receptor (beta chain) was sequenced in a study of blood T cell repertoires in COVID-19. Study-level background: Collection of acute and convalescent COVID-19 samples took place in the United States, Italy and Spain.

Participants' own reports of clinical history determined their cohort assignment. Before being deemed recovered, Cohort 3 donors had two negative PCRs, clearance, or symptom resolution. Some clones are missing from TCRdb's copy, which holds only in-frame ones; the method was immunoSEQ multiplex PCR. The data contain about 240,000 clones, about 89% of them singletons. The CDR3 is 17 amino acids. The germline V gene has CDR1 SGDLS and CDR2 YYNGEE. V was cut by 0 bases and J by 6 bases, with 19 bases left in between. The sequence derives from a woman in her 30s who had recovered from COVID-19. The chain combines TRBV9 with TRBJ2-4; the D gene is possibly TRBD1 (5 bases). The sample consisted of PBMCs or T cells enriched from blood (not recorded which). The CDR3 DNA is TGTGCCAGCAGCGTAGGAAGTAACAGGCCCCCGGGAAACATTCAGTACTTC. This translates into CASSVGSNRPPGNIQYF.